Listed below are T cell receptor beta chains from one sample, sequenced in a study of HIV-infected children after antiretroviral therapy interruption. TCRdb redid the calling of the 3' RACE reads with MiXCR, one entry per CDR3 protein. This table holds around 41,000 distinct CDR3 sequences, approximately 7% found once. Sequencing used CD45RA+ CD4+ T cells from PBMCs, pooled from several time points, obtained from a donor given antiretroviral therapy, either interrupted or continuous. The receptors stem from a pool of human donors with HIV. The CDR3 runs from the conserved cysteine through the conserved F or W. The order of the fields is clone size, J gene, D gene, V gene, CDR3 protein, CDR3 DNA. D genes are given only for firm matches. Clone size, where shown, is once, few, many, or a class for clones that have expanded.

size: -; J: TRBJ2-1; D: -; V: TRBV12-3/TRBV12-4; CDR3: CASSLGDNYAEQFF; DNA: TGTGCAAGCAGCTTAGGGGACAACTATGCTGAGCAGTTCTTC
size: many; J: TRBJ2-7; D: -; V: TRBV27; CDR3: CASRSFQGEQYF; DNA: TGTGCCAGCAGATCTTTCCAGGGCGAGCAGTACTTC
size: many; J: TRBJ1-6; D: TRBD1; V: TRBV7-2; CDR3: CASSLWTGEGSPLHF; DNA: TGTGCCAGCAGCCTCTGGACAGGGGAGGGATCACCCCTCCACTTT
size: many; J: TRBJ1-1; D: TRBD1; V: TRBV13; CDR3: CASSLMGQGRSLAAFF; DNA: TGTGCCAGCAGCCTAATGGGACAGGGGAGGTCCCTGGCTGCTTTCTTT
size: many; J: TRBJ1-5; D: -; V: TRBV27; CDR3: CASSFGPSRPQHF; DNA: TGTGCCAGCAGTTTCGGTCCGTCCCGGCCCCAGCATTTT
size: medium-sized; J: TRBJ2-7; D: -; V: TRBV12-3/TRBV12-4; CDR3: CASSLRQGLDEQYF; DNA: TGTGCCAGCAGCTTGAGGCAGGGACTTGACGAGCAGTACTTC
size: -; J: TRBJ2-1; D: -; V: TRBV12-5; CDR3: CASGNPWGGPYNEQFF; DNA: TGTGCTAGTGGTAACCCTTGGGGGGGCCCCTACAATGAGCAGTTCTTC
size: many; J: TRBJ2-3; D: -; V: TRBV2; CDR3: CASQFGVPSTDTQYF; DNA: TGTGCCAGCCAGTTTGGGGTTCCTAGCACAGATACGCAGTATTTT
size: many; J: TRBJ2-1; D: -; V: TRBV2; CDR3: CASSEAIALAIIDEQFF; DNA: TGTGCCAGCAGTGAAGCGATCGCCCTAGCCATTATCGATGAGCAGTTCTTC
size: few; J: TRBJ1-2; D: -; V: TRBV20-1; CDR3: CSARPAGANYGYTF; DNA: TGCAGTGCTAGGCCGGCAGGGGCTAACTATGGCTACACCTTC
size: -; J: TRBJ1-5; D: -; V: TRBV2; CDR3: CASSITSNQHF; DNA: TGTGCCAGCAGTATCACAAGCAACCAGCATTTT
size: many; J: TRBJ1-2; D: -; V: TRBV29-1; CDR3: CSVELGAGYGYTF; DNA: TGCAGCGTTGAACTGGGGGCAGGGTATGGCTACACCTTC
size: many; J: TRBJ2-3; D: -; V: TRBV6-1; CDR3: CASQPLLAPDTQYF; DNA: TGTGCCAGCCAGCCCCTCCTAGCACCTGATACGCAGTATTTT
size: many; J: TRBJ2-2; D: -; V: TRBV4-2; CDR3: CASSQTGVSPPGELFF; DNA: TGTGCCAGCAGCCAGACAGGCGTTAGCCCCCCCGGGGAGCTGTTTTTT
size: many; J: TRBJ2-5; D: -; V: TRBV10-3; CDR3: CAISEPRATQYF; DNA: TGTGCCATCAGTGAACCCCGGGCGACCCAGTACTTC
size: many; J: TRBJ2-1; D: TRBD1; V: TRBV11-1; CDR3: CASSPGQGGYNEQFF; DNA: TGTGCCAGCAGTCCAGGACAGGGGGGGTACAATGAGCAGTTCTTC
size: few; J: TRBJ2-7; D: TRBD1; V: TRBV27; CDR3: CASGDSWNYEQYF; DNA: TGTGCCAGTGGGGACAGTTGGAACTACGAGCAGTACTTC
size: many; J: TRBJ1-2; D: -; V: TRBV27; CDR3: CASSLSLTGSYGYTF; DNA: TGTGCCAGCAGTTTGTCATTAACGGGAAGCTATGGCTACACCTTC
size: -; J: TRBJ2-6; D: -; V: TRBV27; CDR3: CASSLRGDEGFGANVLTF; DNA: TGTGCCAGCAGTTTAAGGGGGGACGAAGGATTTGGGGCCAACGTCCTGACTTTC